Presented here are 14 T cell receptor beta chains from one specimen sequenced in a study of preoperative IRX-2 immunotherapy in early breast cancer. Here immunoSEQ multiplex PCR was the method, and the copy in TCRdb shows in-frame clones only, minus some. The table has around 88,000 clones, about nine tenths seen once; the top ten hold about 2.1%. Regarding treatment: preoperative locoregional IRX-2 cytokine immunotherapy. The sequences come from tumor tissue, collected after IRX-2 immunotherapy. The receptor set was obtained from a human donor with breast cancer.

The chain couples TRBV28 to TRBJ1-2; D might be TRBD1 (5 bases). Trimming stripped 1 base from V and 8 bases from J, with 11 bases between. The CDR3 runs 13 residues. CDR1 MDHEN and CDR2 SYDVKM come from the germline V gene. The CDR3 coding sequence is TGTGCCAGCAGTTTATCTGGGACCCGGGGCTACACCTTC. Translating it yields CASSLSGTRGYTF.

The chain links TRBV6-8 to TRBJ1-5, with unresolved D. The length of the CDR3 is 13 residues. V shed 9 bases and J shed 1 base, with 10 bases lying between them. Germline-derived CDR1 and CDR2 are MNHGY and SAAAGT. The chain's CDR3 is CASLLVSNQPQHF. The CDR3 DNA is TGTGCCAGTCTCTTGGTCAGCAATCAGCCCCAGCATTTT.

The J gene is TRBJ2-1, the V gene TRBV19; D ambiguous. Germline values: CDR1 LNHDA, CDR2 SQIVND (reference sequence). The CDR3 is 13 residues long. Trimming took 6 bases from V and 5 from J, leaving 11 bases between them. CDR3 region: CASSRWVDNEQFF. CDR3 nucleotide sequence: TGTGCCAGTAGCCGATGGGTAGACAATGAGCAGTTCTTC.

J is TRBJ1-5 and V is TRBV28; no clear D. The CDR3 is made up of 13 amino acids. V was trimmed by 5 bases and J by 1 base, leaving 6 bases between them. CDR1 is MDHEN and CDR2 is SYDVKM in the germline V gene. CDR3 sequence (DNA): TGTGCCAGCAGTCTAACCAGCAATCAGCCCCAGCATTTT. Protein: CASSLTSNQPQHF. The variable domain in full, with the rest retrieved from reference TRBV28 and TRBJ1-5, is DVKVTQSSRYLVKRTGEKVFLECVQDMDHENMFWYRQDPGLGLRLIYFSYDVKMKEKGDIPEGYSVSREKKERFSLILESASTNQTSMYLCASSLTSNQPQHFGDGTRLSIL.

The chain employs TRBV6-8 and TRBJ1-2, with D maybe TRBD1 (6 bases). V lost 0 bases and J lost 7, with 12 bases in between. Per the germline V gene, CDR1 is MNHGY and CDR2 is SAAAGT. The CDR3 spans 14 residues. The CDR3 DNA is TGTGCCAGCAGTTACTCGACCCCGGACAGTGGCTACACCTTC. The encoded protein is CASSYSTPDSGYTF.

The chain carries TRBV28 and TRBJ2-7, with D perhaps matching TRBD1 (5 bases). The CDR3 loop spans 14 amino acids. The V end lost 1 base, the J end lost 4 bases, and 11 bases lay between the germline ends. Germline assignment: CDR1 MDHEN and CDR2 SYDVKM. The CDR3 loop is CASSLSRVAYEQYF. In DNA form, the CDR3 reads TGTGCCAGCAGTTTATCCAGGGTCGCGTACGAGCAGTACTTC.

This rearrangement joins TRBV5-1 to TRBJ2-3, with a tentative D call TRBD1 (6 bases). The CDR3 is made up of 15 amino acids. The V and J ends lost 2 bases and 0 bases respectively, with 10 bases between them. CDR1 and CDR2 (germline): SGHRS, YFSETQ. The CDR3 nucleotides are TGCGCCAGCAGCTTTGGTGACAGGAGCACAGATACGCAGTATTTT. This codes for CASSFGDRSTDTQYF.

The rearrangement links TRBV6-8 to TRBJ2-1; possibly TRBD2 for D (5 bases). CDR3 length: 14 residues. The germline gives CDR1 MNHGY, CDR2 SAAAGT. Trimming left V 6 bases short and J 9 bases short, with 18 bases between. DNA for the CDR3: TGTGCCAGCAGCTATAGGTGGGAGCTGGCTGAGCAGTTCTTC. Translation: CASSYRWELAEQFF.

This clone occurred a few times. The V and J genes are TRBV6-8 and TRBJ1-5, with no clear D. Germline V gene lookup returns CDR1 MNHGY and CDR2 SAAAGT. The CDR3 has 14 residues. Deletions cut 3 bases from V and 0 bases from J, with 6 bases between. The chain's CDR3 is CASSYQGSNQPQHF. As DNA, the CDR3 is TGTGCCAGCAGTTATCAAGGTAGCAATCAGCCCCAGCATTTT.

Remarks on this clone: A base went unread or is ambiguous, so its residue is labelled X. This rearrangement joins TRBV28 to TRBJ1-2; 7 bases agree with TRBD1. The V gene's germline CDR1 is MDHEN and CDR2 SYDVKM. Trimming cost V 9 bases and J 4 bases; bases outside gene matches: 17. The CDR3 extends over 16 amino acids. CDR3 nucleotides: TGTGCCAGYAGTGACCGACAGGGCGGAAGAGGCTATGGCTACACCTTC. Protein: CAXSDRQGGRGYGYTF. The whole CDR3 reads CASSDRQGGRGYGYTF.

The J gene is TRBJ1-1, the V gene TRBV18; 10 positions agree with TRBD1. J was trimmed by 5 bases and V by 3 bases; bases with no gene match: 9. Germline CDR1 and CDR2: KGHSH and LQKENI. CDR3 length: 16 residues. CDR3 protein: CASSPTGGIIGTEAFF. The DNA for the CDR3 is TGTGCCAGCTCACCGACAGGGGGCATTATTGGGACTGAAGCTTTCTTT.

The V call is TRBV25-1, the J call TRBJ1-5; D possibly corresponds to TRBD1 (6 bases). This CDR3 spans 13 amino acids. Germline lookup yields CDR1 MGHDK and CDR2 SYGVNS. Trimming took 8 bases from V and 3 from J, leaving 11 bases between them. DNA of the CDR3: TGTGCCAGCGCCGGACAGAACAATCAGCCCCAGCATTTT. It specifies CASAGQNNQPQHF.

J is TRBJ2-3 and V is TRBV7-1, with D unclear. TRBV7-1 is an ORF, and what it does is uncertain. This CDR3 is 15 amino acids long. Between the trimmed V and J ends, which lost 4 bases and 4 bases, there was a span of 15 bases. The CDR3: CASSLTGSSADTQYF. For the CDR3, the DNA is TGTGCCAGCAGCTTAACCGGGTCGAGCGCAGATACGCAGTATTTT.

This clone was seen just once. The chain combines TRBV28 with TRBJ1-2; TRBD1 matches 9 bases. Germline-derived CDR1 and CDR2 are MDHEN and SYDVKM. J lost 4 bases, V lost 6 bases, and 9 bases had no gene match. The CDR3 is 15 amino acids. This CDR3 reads CASSSGQGTGYGYTF. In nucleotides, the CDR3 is TGTGCCAGCAGCTCCGGACAGGGGACTGGCTATGGCTACACCTTC.